A single sample is the source of the 29 T cell receptor beta chains below, sequenced in a study of cytomegalovirus exposure and HLA in healthy donors. The PCR made use of 60 Vbeta and 13 Jbeta primers. The data were produced by immunoSEQ multiplex PCR, yet TCRdb's version contains in-frame clones alone and is incomplete. Seen here are more than 150,000 clones, 70% to 80% observed once, and the top ten hold around 1.6%. Source material: PBMCs. All receptors come from a man aged 18 to 29 in good health and CMV-seronegative.

The J gene is TRBJ2-2, the V gene TRBV5-1, with TRBD2 matching over 9 bases. CDR1 is SGHRS, CDR2 YFSETQ, per germline. The CDR3 loop spans 15 amino acids. Trimming cost V 4 bases and J 2 bases; bases outside gene matches: 3. In nucleotides, the CDR3 is TGCGCCAGCAGCGCGGGACTAGCTAACACCGGGGAGCTGTTTTTT. Protein: CASSAGLANTGELFF.

The V call is TRBV16, the J call TRBJ1-2; TRBD1 agrees at 7 bases. The V segment lost 1 base and the J segment 9 bases; nucleotides outside the gene matches: 11. In germline, CDR1 is KGHSY, CDR2 FQNENV. CDR3 size: 15 residues. The DNA of the CDR3 is TGTGCCAGCAGCCAATATGCCGGGGCAGGGGGGAGCTACACCTTC. Its translation: CASSQYAGAGGSYTF.

The chain uses TRBV4-1 and TRBJ1-2, with TRBD1 matching 8 bases. There are 14 residues in the CDR3. Unmatched junction bases numbered 6, after V lost 4 bases and J lost 5 bases. CDR1 is MGHRA, CDR2 YSYEKL, per germline. The CDR3 protein is CASSPIGQGYGYTF. Written as DNA, the CDR3 is TGCGCCAGCAGCCCTATTGGACAGGGATATGGCTACACCTTC.

This clone has just a few counts. This chain connects TRBV9 to TRBJ1-6, with TRBD1 matching over 9 bases. This CDR3 has 13 amino acids. V was clipped by 7 bases and J by 5 bases; unmatched bases: 1. Germline-derived CDR1 and CDR2 are SGDLS and YYNGEE. CDR3 in DNA: TGTGCCAGCGGACAGGGGAATAATTCACCCCTCCACTTT. This encodes CASGQGNNSPLHF.

This clone showed up just a few times. The rearrangement links TRBV30 to TRBJ1-5, with 10 bases aligning to TRBD1. V dropped 1 base and J dropped 6; count of bases not matched to a gene: 3. CDR3 length equals 14 residues. Germline V gene data show CDR1 as GTSNPN and CDR2 as SVGIG (reference sequence). CDR3 coding DNA: TGTGCCTGGAGTGAGGACAGGGGGGGTCAGCCCCAGCATTTT. Translation: CAWSEDRGGQPQHF.

The gene calls are TRBV28 and TRBJ1-1, with TRBD1 matching 7 bases. From germline, CDR1 is MDHEN and CDR2 SYDVKM. The CDR3 sequence is 15 residues long. The ends lost 7 bases at V and 1 base at J; junction bases unmatched: 9. CDR3: CASTRGTAQNTEAFF. CDR3 DNA: TGTGCCAGCACCAGGGGGACAGCCCAGAACACTGAAGCTTTCTTT. The full variable domain, with the rest looked up from reference TRBV28 and TRBJ1-1, is DVKVTQSSRYLVKRTGEKVFLECVQDMDHENMFWYRQDPGLGLRLIYFSYDVKMKEKGDIPEGYSVSREKKERFSLILESASTNQTSMYLCASTRGTAQNTEAFFGQGTRLTVV.

The chain couples TRBV9 to TRBJ2-3, with D tentatively TRBD2 (5 bases). Trimming stripped 0 bases from V and 0 bases from J, with 17 bases between. The CDR3 loop spans 18 amino acids. Per the germline V gene, CDR1 is SGDLS and CDR2 is YYNGEE. The DNA of the CDR3 is TGTGCCAGCAGCGTAGCTAGTGGAGGAGTCAGCAGCACAGATACGCAGTATTTT. Amino acid sequence: CASSVASGGVSSTDTQYF.

The CDR3 bases are TGTGCCGTGACAGGGGGAACCTACGAGCAGTACTTC. It encodes CAVTGGTYEQYF. The chain recombines TRBV28 with TRBJ2-7; TRBD1 matches at 9 bases. CDR1 and CDR2 from the germline V gene are MDHEN and SYDVKM. The CDR3 sequence is 12 residues long. V lost 11 bases to trimming and J lost 2 bases; unmatched junction nucleotides: 4.

The rearrangement joins TRBV7-9 to TRBJ2-2, with D hard to call. V lost 4 bases and J 4 bases, leaving 16 bases between the germline ends. The CDR3 has 16 amino acids. CDR1 is SEHNR and CDR2 is FQNEAQ in the germline V gene (reference sequence). For the CDR3, the DNA is TGTGCCAGCAGCTCCTGGATGAACAGTTTCACCGGGGAGCTGTTTTTT. It translates to CASSSWMNSFTGELFF.

The CDR3 bases are TGTGCCAGCAGTCCCCGGACAGGAATCACCGGGGAGCTGTTTTTT. It yields the protein CASSPRTGITGELFF. J is TRBJ2-2 and V is TRBV27, with 7 positions matching TRBD1. The CDR3 contains 15 residues. Germline lookup yields CDR1 MNHEY and CDR2 SMNVEV (reference sequence). The junction had 7 bases not matched to a gene; V was cut back by 5 bases and J by 4 bases.

This chain joins TRBV6-6 and TRBJ2-1, with D unclear. Germline CDR1 reads MNHNY; CDR2 reads SVGAGI (reference sequence). Trimming took 5 bases from V and 5 from J, leaving 4 bases between them. CDR3 length equals 11 residues. The DNA of the CDR3 is TGTGCCAGCAGTCCAGACAATGAGCAGTTCTTC. It encodes CASSPDNEQFF.

The rearrangement links TRBV19 to TRBJ2-3, with 8 bases aligning to TRBD2. The CDR3 is 15 amino acids. Germline CDR1 reads LNHDA; CDR2 reads SQIVND (reference sequence). The V and J ends lost 7 bases and 5 bases, in that order; junction bases with no gene match: 11. The CDR3 coding sequence is TGTGCCAGTATCGATCGGGGGGGCCTAGGAGATACGCAGTATTTT. Its protein product is CASIDRGGLGDTQYF. The whole variable domain, filled in from reference TRBV19 and TRBJ2-3, reads DGGITQSPKYLFRKEGQNVTLSCEQNLNHDAMYWYRQDPGQGLRLIYYSQIVNDFQKGDIAEGYSVSREKKESFPLTVTSAQKNPTAFYLCASIDRGGLGDTQYFGPGTRLTVL.

This rearrangement joins TRBV10-1 to TRBJ2-3; TRBD1 is a possible D gene (6 bases). In germline, CDR1 is WNHNN, CDR2 SYGVQD (reference sequence). CDR3 size: 15 residues. V lost 4 bases, J lost 0 bases, and 11 bases lay in between. Written as DNA, the CDR3 is TGCGCCAGCAGTGGTAACAGGGAGAGCACAGATACGCAGTATTTT. As protein: CASSGNRESTDTQYF.

The chain employs TRBV19 and TRBJ2-7; maybe TRBD2 (5 bases). With 3 bases removed from V and 4 bases from J, the gap between germline ends came to 13 bases. The CDR3 is 14 amino acids. The germline V gene encodes CDR1 LNHDA and CDR2 SQIVND (reference sequence). CDR3 sequence (DNA): TGTGCCAGTAGTATCGGAGCGGCGAAATACGAGCAGTACTTC. Protein sequence: CASSIGAAKYEQYF. The variable domain in full, with the rest retrieved from reference TRBV19 and TRBJ2-7, is DGGITQSPKYLFRKEGQNVTLSCEQNLNHDAMYWYRQDPGQGLRLIYYSQIVNDFQKGDIAEGYSVSREKKESFPLTVTSAQKNPTAFYLCASSIGAAKYEQYFGPGTRLTVT.

J is TRBJ2-3 and V is TRBV18; 7 bases map to TRBD1. The CDR3 length is 15 residues. CDR1 is KGHSH, CDR2 LQKENI, per germline. V trimming: 1 base; J trimming: 7 bases; junction bases outside the gene matches: 8. The chain's CDR3 is CASSPRDSPINTQYF. Written as DNA, the CDR3 is TGTGCCAGCTCACCACGGGACAGCCCAATCAATACGCAGTATTTT.

The rearrangement joins TRBV30 to TRBJ1-3; weak D call: TRBD1 (6 bases). The CDR3 contains 14 residues. The ends were cut back, 1 base at V and 3 bases at J, with 10 bases in the middle. From germline, CDR1 is GTSNPN and CDR2 SVGIG (reference sequence). CDR3: CAWSGQVIGNTIYF. DNA of the CDR3: TGTGCCTGGAGTGGACAGGTCATTGGAAACACCATATATTTT.

This chain uses TRBV7-3 with TRBJ2-7; TRBD1 aligns across 7 bases. The CDR3 sequence is 13 residues long. The V gene end was trimmed by 5 bases and the J gene end by 2 bases; junction bases not matched to a gene: 3. Germline CDR1 reads SGHTA; CDR2 reads FQGTGA. CDR3 loop: CASSADRAYEQYF. CDR3 DNA sequence: TGTGCCAGCAGCGCAGACAGGGCCTACGAGCAGTACTTC.

CDR3 in amino acids: CASTIFPGQGAKSNQPQHF. CDR3 coding DNA: TGTGCCAGCACGATTTTCCCCGGACAGGGGGCAAAAAGCAATCAGCCCCAGCATTTT. The chain couples TRBV28 to TRBJ1-5; 11 bases agree with TRBD1. This CDR3 region has 19 residues. Germline V gene sequence: CDR1 MDHEN, CDR2 SYDVKM. V shed 7 bases, J shed 1 base, and the junction held 15 bases outside the gene matches.

In DNA form, the CDR3 reads TGTGCCAGCAGCTTAGGGCAGGGGAGGGGGGAGGCTTTCTTT. Translation gives CASSLGQGRGEAFF. The chain uses TRBV7-9 and TRBJ1-1; D perhaps matches TRBD1 (6 bases). Germline CDR1 and CDR2: SEHNR and FQNEAQ (reference sequence). V was clipped by 1 base and J by 11 bases, with 17 bases between them. This CDR3 has 14 amino acids.

In DNA form, the CDR3 reads TGCAGCGTTGGGGGACAGGGACGGTCCGCCCTCTCCTACGAGCAGTACTTC. Protein sequence: CSVGGQGRSALSYEQYF. The rearrangement links TRBV29-1 to TRBJ2-7; 9 nucleotides agree with TRBD1. After removal of 4 bases from V and 0 bases from J, the junction contained 13 bases not matched to a gene. The germline V gene has CDR1 SQVTM and CDR2 ANQGSEA. This CDR3 region has 17 residues.

This chain uses TRBV6-6 with TRBJ1-4; the match to TRBD1 covers 8 bases. The J segment lost 10 bases and the V segment lost 4 bases, leaving 11 bases of the junction unmatched. The CDR3 is 15 residues long. Germline V CDR1 and CDR2: MNHNY, SVGAGI (reference sequence). The CDR3 reads CASSSPTGDFVKLFF. In DNA form, the CDR3 reads TGTGCCAGCAGTTCGCCGACAGGGGACTTTGTAAAACTGTTTTTT.

This chain joins TRBV4-1 and TRBJ2-2, with D possibly matching TRBD2 (7 bases). Germline lookup yields CDR1 MGHRA and CDR2 YSYEKL. This CDR3 has 15 amino acids. V dropped 1 base and J dropped 5 bases, with 11 bases sitting between them. CDR3 amino acids: CASSQVGGRTGELFF. CDR3 nucleotides: TGCGCCAGCAGCCAAGTGGGGGGGCGAACCGGGGAGCTGTTTTTT.

The chain has TRBV11-2 and TRBJ2-3; perhaps TRBD2 as D (6 bases). V was clipped by 2 bases and J by 4 bases, with 10 bases between them. The CDR3 is made up of 14 amino acids. In germline, CDR1 is SGHAT, CDR2 FQNNGV. CDR3: CASSLTSRADTQYF. Written as DNA, the CDR3 is TGTGCCAGCAGCTTAACTAGCAGAGCAGATACGCAGTATTTT.

The DNA of the CDR3 is TGCAGCGTTCTACAGGGAGATACGCAGTATTTT. Translating it yields CSVLQGDTQYF. The gene calls are TRBV29-1 and TRBJ2-3; a possible D gene is TRBD1 (6 bases). This CDR3 contains 11 residues. Germline V gene data show CDR1 as SQVTM and CDR2 as ANQGSEA. V was cut by 5 bases and J by 5 bases, with 8 bases left in between.

This chain uses TRBV28 with TRBJ2-7, with TRBD2 as a possible D gene (6 bases). V lost 7 bases and J lost 6, with 19 bases in between. There are 14 residues in the CDR3. CDR1 and CDR2 from the germline V gene are MDHEN and SYDVKM. The DNA for the CDR3 is TGTGCCAGCAATACGGGACTTGCCGCTACCGAGCAGTACTTC. Its protein is CASNTGLAATEQYF.

The chain joins TRBV5-1 to TRBJ2-7; D might be TRBD1 (6 bases). Trimming stripped 2 bases from V and 1 base from J, with 7 bases between. Germline V CDR1 and CDR2: SGHRS, YFSETQ. This CDR3 region has 13 residues. DNA of the CDR3: TGCGCCAGCAGCTTCCAGGGGTCCTACGAGCAGTACTTC. It yields the protein CASSFQGSYEQYF.

The V and J genes are TRBV5-1 and TRBJ2-7; 13 nucleotides agree with TRBD2. V lost 1 base to trimming and J lost 9 bases; unmatched junction nucleotides: 10. Germline assignment: CDR1 SGHRS and CDR2 YFSETQ. The CDR3 is 16 residues long. CDR3 nucleotides: TGCGCCAGCAGCTTGTTGGGGACTAGCGGGGAGTGGGGGCAGTACTTC. This encodes CASSLLGTSGEWGQYF.

The chain joins TRBV5-4 to TRBJ2-3, with TRBD1 matching over 9 bases. Germline V gene lookup returns CDR1 SGHNT and CDR2 YYREEE (reference sequence). V was clipped by 2 bases and J by 8 bases; unmatched bases: 9. CDR3 length equals 15 residues. The CDR3 sequence: CASSFPGQGVGTQYF. In nucleotides, the CDR3 is TGTGCCAGCAGCTTCCCGGGACAGGGAGTGGGTACGCAGTATTTT.

The chain recombines TRBV28 with TRBJ1-6, with D tentatively TRBD1 (5 bases). The CDR3 runs 18 residues. Trimming shortened V by 6 bases and J by 10 bases, and 28 bases separated the two germline ends. Looked up from germline, CDR1 is MDHEN and CDR2 is SYDVKM. CDR3 in DNA: TGTGCCAGCAGCACCCCTGGCCAGGGCGGTGGGTTTCGATCACCCCTCCACTTT. It encodes CASSTPGQGGGFRSPLHF.